This paragraph reports one TCR beta chain. The entry originates in a study of blood T cell repertoires in COVID-19. Overall study context: The United States, Italy and Spain were the sources of the acute and convalescent COVID-19 samples. Nucleic acid was either cDNA or gDNA, and it came from T cells, B-cell-depleted T cells, or PBMCs.

Profiling relied on immunoSEQ multiplex PCR, and the TCRdb table lists in-frame clones only, not all of them. The repertoire holds around 150,000 clones, with approximately 80% as singletons. CDR1 and CDR2 from the germline V gene are MGHRA and YSYEKL. The CDR3 contains 15 residues. V was pared by 1 base and J by 6 bases, with 13 bases between. The sequence came from a man between 70 and 80 years old with acute or convalescent COVID-19. The material sequenced was peripheral blood. The rearrangement links TRBV4-1 to TRBJ2-1; possibly TRBD2 for D (7 bases). In nucleotides, the CDR3 is TGCGCCAGCAGCCAAGTCGGTGGGGGGGCCAATGAGCAGTTCTTC. Protein sequence: CASSQVGGGANEQFF.